This T cell receptor beta chain derives from a study of cytomegalovirus exposure and HLA in healthy donors. Regarding the study as a whole: Follow-up analysis later connected one missense variant in DCLRE1C with trimming of TCR beta V- and J-genes.

PCR involved 60 Vbeta and 13 Jbeta primers. Sequencing used immunoSEQ multiplex PCR; TCRdb keeps in-frame clones, though not all of them. The sample has about 150,000 clones; roughly 84% are singletons. For this clone: Its antigen is currently unknown.

The sequencing input was PBMCs. This receptor was obtained from a boy between 2 and 10 years old in good health and CMV-seronegative.

The CDR3 nucleotides read TGTGCCAGCCTAATGAACAGAGATACGCAGTATTTT. The encoded protein is CASLMNRDTQYF. This chain connects TRBV5-4 to TRBJ2-3, with D uncertain. The CDR3 length is 12 residues. With 7 bases removed from V and 5 bases from J, the gap between germline ends came to 11 bases. Per the germline V gene, CDR1 is SGHNT and CDR2 is YYREEE (reference sequence).